The clone carrying this T cell receptor (beta chain) was detected many times. Its antigen is unknown. Each CDR3 protein is one row after TCRdb ran MiXCR on the reads. The sample has 170,000 or so distinct CDR3 sequences, 13% to 15% seen once. The data originate from a study of T cell repertoires in cytomegalovirus infection. About the study: Public TCR beta signatures marked donors with CMV infection and the matching HLA.

From germline, CDR1 is MGHRA and CDR2 YSYEKL. The ends were cut back, 1 base at V and 8 bases at J, with 8 bases in the middle. The CDR3 runs to 13 residues. Notes on the study in general: Frequencies of public TCR beta families were cumulated, and this identified carriers of CMV plus the relevant HLA. HLA-C-restricted, CMV-specific TCR beta clonotypes were dominant ex vivo.

The sequencing sample was made of PBMCs. The receptor was derived from a human donor in good health (CMV status not recorded). Some clones in this sample may be carry-over from other donors' samples. V usage is TRBV4-1 and J usage is TRBJ1-4, with D uncertain. CDR3 sequence (DNA): TGCGCCAGCAGCCAAGCCCAACCCGAAAAACTGTTTTTT. This translates into CASSQAQPEKLFF.